This T cell receptor beta chain was captured by sequencing in a study of shared clonotypes between healthy human individuals. Study-wide context: A donor's plate count was three for CD4 naive and three for CD4 memory; CD8 naive had two and CD8 memory one.

Clones were read by immunoSEQ multiplex PCR, and TCRdb kept only the in-frame ones, dropping some. Counted here are about 2.5 million clones, around 92% occurring once; the ten biggest clones make up around 0.35%. The sequence derives from a man between 18 and 29 years old in good health. Some clones in this sample may be carry-over from other donors' samples. Sequencing was carried out using naive CD4+ T cells from PBMCs. The subset denotes: CD45RA+ positively selected.

The CDR3, as DNA: TGTGCCAGCAGCCAAAGGGGACACAAAAACACTGAAGCTTTCTTT. Its translation: CASSQRGHKNTEAFF. The chain links TRBV16 to TRBJ1-1, with D maybe TRBD1 (6 bases). The germline gives CDR1 KGHSY, CDR2 FQNENV. The CDR3 covers 15 residues. Trimming cost V 2 bases and J 2 bases, with 12 bases left between them. Supplemented by reference TRBV16 and TRBJ1-1, the full variable domain reads GEEVAQTPKHLVRGEGQKAKLYCAPIKGHSYVFWYQQVLKNEFKFLISFQNENVFDETGMPKERFSAKCLPNSPCSLEIQATKLEDSAVYFCASSQRGHKNTEAFFGQGTRLTVV.